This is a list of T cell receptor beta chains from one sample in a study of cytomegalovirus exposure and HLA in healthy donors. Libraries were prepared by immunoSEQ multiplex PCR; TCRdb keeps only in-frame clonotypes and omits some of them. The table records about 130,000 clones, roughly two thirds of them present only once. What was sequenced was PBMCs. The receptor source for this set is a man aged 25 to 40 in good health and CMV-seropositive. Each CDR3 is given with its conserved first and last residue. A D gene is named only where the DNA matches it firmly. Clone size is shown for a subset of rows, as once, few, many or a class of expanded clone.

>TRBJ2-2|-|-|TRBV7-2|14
TGTGCCAGCAGCTCCACTCCCGGCACCGGGGAGCTGTTTTTT
CASSSTPGTGELFF
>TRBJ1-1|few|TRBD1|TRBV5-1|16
TGCGCCAGCAGCCCCGGGACAGGGGGCGCCGGAACTGAAGCTTTCTTT
CASSPGTGGAGTEAFF
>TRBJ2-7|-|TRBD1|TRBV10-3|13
TGTGCCCTTCACAGGGGACACGCCTACGAGCAGTACTTC
CALHRGHAYEQYF
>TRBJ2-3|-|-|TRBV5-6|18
TGTGCCAGCAGCTTGGTTTTCGGCGGAATAGAGAGAAGGGATACGCAGTATTTT
CASSLVFGGIERRDTQYF
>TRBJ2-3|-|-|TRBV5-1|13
TGCGCCAGCAGCTTAAGGGGGACAGATACGCAGTATTTT
CASSLRGTDTQYF
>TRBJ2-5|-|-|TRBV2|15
TGTGCCAGCAGAAACGCCCCGCGGGGCGTAGAGACCCAGTACTTC
CASRNAPRGVETQYF
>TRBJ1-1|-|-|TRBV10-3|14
TGTGCCATCAGTGAACAGATAATGAACACTGAAGCTTTCTTT
CAISEQIMNTEAFF
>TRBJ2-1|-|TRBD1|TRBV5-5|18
TGTGCCAGCAGCTGGGGATGGAACAGGGGGCGGAGTGTGTATGAGCAGTTCTTC
CASSWGWNRGRSVYEQFF
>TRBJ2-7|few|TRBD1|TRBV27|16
TGTGCCAGCAGTCCTACCCATGGCCGGGACAGGGGCGAGCAGTACTTC
CASSPTHGRDRGEQYF
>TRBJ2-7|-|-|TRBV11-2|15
TGTGCCAGCAGCTCCCCAAGGGGCGCCTTCTACGAGCAGTACTTC
CASSSPRGAFYEQYF
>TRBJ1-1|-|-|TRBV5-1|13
TGCGCCAGCAGGTTTACATGGAACACTGAAGCTTTCTTT
CASRFTWNTEAFF
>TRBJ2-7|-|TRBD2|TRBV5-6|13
TGTGCCAGCCGACTAGCGGCCTCCTACGAGCAGTACTTC
CASRLAASYEQYF
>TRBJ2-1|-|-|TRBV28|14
TGTGCCAGCAGTTTAATCGGGGGTAGCAATGAGCAGTTCTTC
CASSLIGGSNEQFF
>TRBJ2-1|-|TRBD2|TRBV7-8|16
TGTGCCAGCAGCTTCCGAGGACTAGCAGCAAAAAATGAGCAGTTCTTC
CASSFRGLAAKNEQFF
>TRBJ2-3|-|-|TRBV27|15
TGTGCCAGCAAACAAGCGGAACGTTCCACAGATACGCAGTATTTT
CASKQAERSTDTQYF
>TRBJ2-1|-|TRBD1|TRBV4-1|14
TGCGCCAGCAGCCGAGGACAGGGTTACAATGAGCAGTTCTTC
CASSRGQGYNEQFF
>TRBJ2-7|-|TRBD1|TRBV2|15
TGTGCCGGTAAAAGGGACAGCGGAACGTCTTACGAGCAGTACTTC
CAGKRDSGTSYEQYF
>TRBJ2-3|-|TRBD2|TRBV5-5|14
TGTGCCAGCAGCTTCCTAGCGGGACGAGATACGCAGTATTTT
CASSFLAGRDTQYF
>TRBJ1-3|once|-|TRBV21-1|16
TGTGCCAGCAGCAAAGCGCTGGGAGGTACCGGAAACACCATATATTTT
CASSKALGGTGNTIYF
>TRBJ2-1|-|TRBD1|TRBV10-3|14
TGTGCCATCAGTGGGGACAGGGATGTCAATGAGCAGTTCTTC
CAISGDRDVNEQFF
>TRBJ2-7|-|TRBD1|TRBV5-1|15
TGCGCCAGCAGCTCCGGGACAGGGGCTATTTACGAGCAGTACTTC
CASSSGTGAIYEQYF
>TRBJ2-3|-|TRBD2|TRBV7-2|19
TGTGCCAGCAGCTTACGGGTCGGGTCGCTAGCGGGAGGCACAGATACGCAGTATTTT
CASSLRVGSLAGGTDTQYF
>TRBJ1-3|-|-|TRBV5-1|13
TGCGCCAGCAGCTTGGGGGCCGGAAACACCATATATTTT
CASSLGAGNTIYF
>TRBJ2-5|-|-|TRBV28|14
TGTGCCAGCAGTGGCAGGGTTGGACAAGAGACCCAGTACTTC
CASSGRVGQETQYF
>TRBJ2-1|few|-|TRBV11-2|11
TGTGCCAGCAGCCCCCGGTGGGAGCAGTTCTTC
CASSPRWEQFF
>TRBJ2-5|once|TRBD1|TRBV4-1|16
TGCGCCAGCAGCCAAGATCAGACAGGGGAACCAGAGACCCAGTACTTC
CASSQDQTGEPETQYF
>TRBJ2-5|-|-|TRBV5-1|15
TGCGCCAGCTCGGATATGAGCGGGTTTCAAGAGACCCAGTACTTC
CASSDMSGFQETQYF
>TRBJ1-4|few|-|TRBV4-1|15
TGCGCCAGCAGCCAAATACAGGGCCTTAATGAAAAACTGTTTTTT
CASSQIQGLNEKLFF
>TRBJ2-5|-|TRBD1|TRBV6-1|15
TGTGCCAGCAGTGGAGAGACAGGGGGGAGAGAGACCCAGTACTTC
CASSGETGGRETQYF
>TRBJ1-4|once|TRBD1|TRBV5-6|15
TGTGCCAGCAGCTATCGGGACAGTAGAAATGAAAAACTGTTTTTT
CASSYRDSRNEKLFF
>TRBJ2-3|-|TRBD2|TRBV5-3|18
TGTGCCAGAAGCTTGACTAGCGGGAGGTCTGGGGGCACAGATACGCAGTATTTT
CARSLTSGRSGGTDTQYF
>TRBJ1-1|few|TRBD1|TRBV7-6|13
TGTGCCAGCAGCTCCGGACAGGCCTATGGAGCTTTCTTT
CASSSGQAYGAFF
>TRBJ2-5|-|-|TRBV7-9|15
TGTGCCAGCACCTTCCGGGACAACCCTCCGGAGACCCAGTACTTC
CASTFRDNPPETQYF
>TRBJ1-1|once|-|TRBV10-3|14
TGTGCCATCAGACCCGGGACAAGGAACACTGAAGCTTTCTTT
CAIRPGTRNTEAFF
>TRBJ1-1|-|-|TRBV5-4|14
TGTGCCAGCAGCTTTTCACAAGTGGTGACTGAAGCTTTCTTT
CASSFSQVVTEAFF
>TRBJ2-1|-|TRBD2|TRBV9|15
TGTGCCAGCCGATCCGGGGGACTAGCGGAGAATGAGCAGTTCTTC
CASRSGGLAENEQFF
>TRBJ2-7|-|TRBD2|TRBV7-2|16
TGTGCCAGCAGCTTAGACATTGCGGGAGCCAGCTACGAGCAGTACTTC
CASSLDIAGASYEQYF
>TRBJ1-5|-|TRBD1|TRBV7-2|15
TGTGCCAGCAGCTTAGCGAGGCAGGGGGTTGGGTCCCAGCATTTT
CASSLARQGVGSQHF
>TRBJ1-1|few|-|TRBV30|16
TGTGCCTGGAGTGTAGGGGACAAAGGATCGAACACTGAAGCTTTCTTT
CAWSVGDKGSNTEAFF
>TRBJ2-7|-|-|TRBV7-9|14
TGTTCCAGCAGCTTACTTGGGGGCGGAGACGAGCAGTACTTC
CSSSLLGGGDEQYF
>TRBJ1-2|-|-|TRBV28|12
TGTGCCAGCACCCCGGGGGAGTATGGCTACACCTTC
CASTPGEYGYTF
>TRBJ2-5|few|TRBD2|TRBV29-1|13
TGCAGCACGCGCGGGAGGCTACAAGAGACCCAGTACTTC
CSTRGRLQETQYF
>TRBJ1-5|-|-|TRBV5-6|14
TGTGCCAGCAGCTGGAGGGCCCATAATCAGCCCCAGCATTTT
CASSWRAHNQPQHF
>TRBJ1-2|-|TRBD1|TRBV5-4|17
TGTGCCAGCAGCGGGACTGGCAGGGGGAGGACTAACTATGGCTACACCTTC
CASSGTGRGRTNYGYTF
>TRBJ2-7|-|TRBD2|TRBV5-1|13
TGCGCCAGCAGCTCGGGAGGGGCTGGAGAGCAGTACTTC
CASSSGGAGEQYF
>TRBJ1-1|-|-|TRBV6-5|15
TGTGCCAGCAGTTCTTATGGGGGAGGAAACACTGAAGCTTTCTTT
CASSSYGGGNTEAFF
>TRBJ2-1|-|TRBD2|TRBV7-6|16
TGTGCCAGCAGCACAGGACTAGCGGGAGTTCACAATGAGCAGTTCTTC
CASSTGLAGVHNEQFF
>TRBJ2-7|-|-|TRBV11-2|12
TGTGCCAGCAGGAAGAGATCCTACGAGCAGTACTTC
CASRKRSYEQYF
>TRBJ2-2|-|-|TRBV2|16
TGTGCCAGCAGTGAGACAGTAGGGACGAACACCGGGGAGCTGTTTTTT
CASSETVGTNTGELFF
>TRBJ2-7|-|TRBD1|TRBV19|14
TGTGCCAGTAGACGACGTTCAGGGGGCGACGAGCAGTACTTC
CASRRRSGGDEQYF
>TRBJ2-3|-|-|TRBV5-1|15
TGCGCCAGCAGCGACCAGATTACACGGGGAGATACGCAGTATTTT
CASSDQITRGDTQYF
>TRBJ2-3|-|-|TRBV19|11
TGTGCCAGCTCGAGGTGGGATACGCAGTATTTT
CASSRWDTQYF
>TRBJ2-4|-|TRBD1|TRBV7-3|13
TGTGCCAGCAGCTCTAGACAGGGGACCATTCAGTACTTC
CASSSRQGTIQYF
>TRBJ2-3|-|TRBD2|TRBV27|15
TGTGCCAGCAGACCTTCACGGGGGGTCCCAGATACGCAGTATTTT
CASRPSRGVPDTQYF
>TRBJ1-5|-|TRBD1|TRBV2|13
TGTGCCAGCAGTGGGACAGGGCCTCAGCCCCAGCATTTT
CASSGTGPQPQHF